The rows below give T cell receptor beta chains drawn from one sample of a study of CD8 T cells in ankylosing spondylitis. TCRdb called the 5' RACE reads again in MiXCR, with one record for every CDR3 protein. Here the sample spans about 150,000 distinct CDR3 sequences, 30% to 40% being singletons. The sequenced sample consisted of synovial fluid, either unsorted or a sorted T cell fraction (not recorded which). All receptors derive from a male donor with ankylosing spondylitis. Both conserved end residues are part of each CDR3. Each record gives: V gene, D gene, J gene, clone size, CDR3 DNA, CDR3 protein. A D gene is named only where the DNA matches it firmly. Rows may omit the clone size; those that give it use once, few, many or a size class.

>TRBV27|NA|TRBJ2-1|few
TGTGCCAGCAGTTTATCGGCTTCGGTCGGAAATGAGCAGTTCTTC
CASSLSASVGNEQFF
>TRBV28|TRBD2|TRBJ2-2|many
TGTGCCAGCGGGGCTAGCGGGAGAGCGAACACCGGGGAGCTGTTTTTT
CASGASGRANTGELFF
>TRBV6-5|NA|TRBJ2-3|NA
TGTGCCAGCAGTTACTCAGACGGGTGGACAGATACGCAGTATTTT
CASSYSDGWTDTQYF
>TRBV12-3/TRBV12-4|NA|TRBJ1-1|few
TGTGCCAGCAGTTTAAGGTCCGGGACTATTGAAGCTTTCTTT
CASSLRSGTIEAFF
>TRBV2|TRBD1|TRBJ1-1|few
TGTGCCAGTTATGGCGACAGGGCGGGCACTGAAGCTTTCTTT
CASYGDRAGTEAFF
>TRBV18|TRBD2|TRBJ2-7|NA
TGTGCCAGCTCACCACCCCTCGCGGGAGGGTCCGGGTACGAGCAGTACTTC
CASSPPLAGGSGYEQYF
>TRBV12-3/TRBV12-4|TRBD2|TRBJ2-4|NA
TGTGCCAGCAAACTTTTCGACGGGACTAGCGGGAGGGCCTCAAACATTCAGTACTTC
CASKLFDGTSGRASNIQYF
>TRBV7-2|NA|TRBJ2-3|NA
TGTGCCAGCAGCCCGGGACACCGGGATACGCAGTATTTT
CASSPGHRDTQYF
>TRBV5-1|TRBD1|TRBJ1-2|few
TGCGCCAGCAGCTTGGCCCCGGGACAGGGACAGGGTAGCTATGGCTACACCTTC
CASSLAPGQGQGSYGYTF
>TRBV7-9|NA|TRBJ2-6|NA
TGTGCCAGCAGCTCACCCGGGGCTTACTCTGGGGCCAACGTCCTGACTTTC
CASSSPGAYSGANVLTF
>TRBV2|NA|TRBJ2-3|NA
TGTGCCAGCACCCTGTTGGCACTAAGCACAGATACGCAGTATTTT
CASTLLALSTDTQYF
>TRBV27|NA|TRBJ2-4|NA
TGTGCCAGCAAAGGATTAGCCAAAAACATTCAGTACTTC
CASKGLAKNIQYF
>TRBV12-3/TRBV12-4|TRBD1|TRBJ1-2|NA
TGTGCCAGCAGTTTACTGGCCGGAAGGACAGGCTCCGATGGCTACACCTTC
CASSLLAGRTGSDGYTF
>TRBV12-3/TRBV12-4|NA|TRBJ1-1|NA
TGTGCCAGCACCTTAGGGGGGAGCATAAATGAAGCTTTCTTT
CASTLGGSINEAFF
>TRBV4-3|TRBD2|TRBJ2-1|few
TGCGCCAGCAGCCAAGACCTCCAGCGGGAGGCCGACAATGAGCAGTTCTTC
CASSQDLQREADNEQFF
>TRBV3-1|NA|TRBJ2-7|NA
TGTGCCAGCAGTCGCGGGGGCCTCTACGAGCAGTACTTC
CASSRGGLYEQYF
>TRBV5-1|NA|TRBJ1-2|few
TGCGCCAGCAGTTTCGACAGTACCAATGGCTACACCTTC
CASSFDSTNGYTF
>TRBV11-1|NA|TRBJ2-5|few
TGTGCCAGCAGCCGATCACTGAACGGGGGTCAAGAGACCCAGTACTTC
CASSRSLNGGQETQYF
>TRBV9|TRBD1|TRBJ2-5|NA
TGTGCCAGCAGCGTAGTTGGGACAGGGGTACTCGAGACCCAGTACTTC
CASSVVGTGVLETQYF
>TRBV6-2/TRBV6-3|NA|TRBJ2-7|many
TGTGCCAGCAGCTACCCCTCGCAGACCTACGAGCAGTACTTC
CASSYPSQTYEQYF
>TRBV6-5|NA|TRBJ2-5|NA
TGTGCCAGCAGACTCGGGACACCGGGTGGGGAGACCCAGTACTTC
CASRLGTPGGETQYF
>TRBV12-3/TRBV12-4|NA|TRBJ1-4|NA
TGTGCCAGCAGGGTACAGGGTGCCTATGAAAAACTGTTTTTT
CASRVQGAYEKLFF
>TRBV20-1|NA|TRBJ2-1|NA
TGCAGTGCTAGCAGGGGACTTCCCTACAATGAGCAGTTCTTC
CSASRGLPYNEQFF
>TRBV4-2|TRBD2|TRBJ2-1|few
TGTGCCAGCAGCCGGACCGGGACTAGCGGCATCAATGAGCAGTTCTTC
CASSRTGTSGINEQFF
>TRBV20-1|TRBD1|TRBJ2-3|NA
TGCAGTGCTAGCCTGACAGGGTATGCCACAGATACGCAGTATTTT
CSASLTGYATDTQYF
>TRBV20-1|NA|TRBJ1-1|NA
TGCAGTGCTAGATTCAGCATGAACACTGAAGCTTTCTTT
CSARFSMNTEAFF
>TRBV19|NA|TRBJ2-7|NA
TGTGCCAGTAGTATTAAGTCGGGGACCTACGAGCAGTACTTC
CASSIKSGTYEQYF
>TRBV18|NA|TRBJ2-2|many
TGTGCCAGCTCACCACCGGTTTGGACGAACACCGGGGAGCTGTTTTTT
CASSPPVWTNTGELFF
>TRBV3-1|NA|TRBJ2-3|many
TGTGCCAGCAGCCAAGATGAGGCAGGGGGCACAGATACGCAGTATTTT
CASSQDEAGGTDTQYF
>TRBV20-1|TRBD2|TRBJ2-1|few
TGCAGTGCAGGACTAGCGGGAGTATGGAATGAGCAGTTCTTC
CSAGLAGVWNEQFF
>TRBV6-4|NA|TRBJ2-2|many
TGTGCCAGCAGTGCAGGGGACACCGGGGAGCTGTTTTTT
CASSAGDTGELFF
>TRBV13|NA|TRBJ2-3|NA
TGTGCCAGCAACCTACGGGGAGCAGATACGCAGTATTTT
CASNLRGADTQYF
>TRBV25-1|TRBD2|TRBJ2-1|NA
TGTGCCAGCAGTGAGCCGGGACTAGCGGACAGCTCCTACAATGAGCAGTTCTTC
CASSEPGLADSSYNEQFF
>TRBV29-1|NA|TRBJ2-1|NA
TGCAGCGTTCAGCAGGGGCCCGAGCAGTTCTTC
CSVQQGPEQFF
>TRBV12-3/TRBV12-4|NA|TRBJ2-7|NA
TGTGCCAGCGGGACGGGTGGTAGGAGCTCCTACGAGCAGTACTTC
CASGTGGRSSYEQYF
>TRBV12-3/TRBV12-4|NA|TRBJ1-1|NA
TGTGCCAGCAGTTTAAGCAAATATCACAATCAGGGCGAAGCTTTCTTT
CASSLSKYHNQGEAFF
>TRBV20-1|NA|TRBJ2-1|NA
TGCAGTGCTAGACTCGGGGGTATCAATGAGCAGTTCTTC
CSARLGGINEQFF
>TRBV27|TRBD2|TRBJ2-3|NA
TGTGCCAGCAGTTTATTAGCGGGAGGGGCAGATACGCAGTATTTT
CASSLLAGGADTQYF
>TRBV20-1|TRBD1|TRBJ1-5|many
TGCAGTGCTAGAGTATTTGGGACAGGGAATAGCAATCAGCCCCAGCATTTT
CSARVFGTGNSNQPQHF
>TRBV7-2|NA|TRBJ2-1|NA
TGTGCCAGCAGCTATAGGGTGAGCTCCTACAATGAGCAGTTCTTC
CASSYRVSSYNEQFF
>TRBV7-2|NA|TRBJ2-6|NA
TGTGCCAGCAGCTTAGCCTCTGGGGCCAACGTCCTGACTTTC
CASSLASGANVLTF
>TRBV20-1|NA|TRBJ2-3|once
TGCAGTGCCCCCCCTCTGGAAATCACAGATACGCAGTATTTT
CSAPPLEITDTQYF
>TRBV27|NA|TRBJ1-1|once
TGTGCCAGCAGTTTATCCGCCTCGGACCGCTTCCCCACTGAAGCTTTCTTT
CASSLSASDRFPTEAFF
>TRBV10-3|TRBD2|TRBJ2-1|few
TGTGCCATCAGTGAGTCTTTCTCGACTAGCGGGGTAGGTAATGAGCAGTTCTTC
CAISESFSTSGVGNEQFF
>TRBV20-1|TRBD1|TRBJ2-2|NA
TGCAGTGCTAGCTCTCCAGGGGGATCCGGGGAGCTGTTTTTT
CSASSPGGSGELFF
>TRBV5-1|NA|TRBJ1-3|once
TGCGCCAGCAGCTCGAGTGGGGATTCGAACACCATATATTTT
CASSSSGDSNTIYF
>TRBV20-1|TRBD1|TRBJ1-1|few
TGCAGTGTGGTCCCGACAGGGGGCTGGACTGAAGCTTTCTTT
CSVVPTGGWTEAFF
>TRBV2|NA|TRBJ1-6|NA
TGTGCCAGCAGTGCCGGGGGAAGTAATTCACCCCTCCACTTT
CASSAGGSNSPLHF